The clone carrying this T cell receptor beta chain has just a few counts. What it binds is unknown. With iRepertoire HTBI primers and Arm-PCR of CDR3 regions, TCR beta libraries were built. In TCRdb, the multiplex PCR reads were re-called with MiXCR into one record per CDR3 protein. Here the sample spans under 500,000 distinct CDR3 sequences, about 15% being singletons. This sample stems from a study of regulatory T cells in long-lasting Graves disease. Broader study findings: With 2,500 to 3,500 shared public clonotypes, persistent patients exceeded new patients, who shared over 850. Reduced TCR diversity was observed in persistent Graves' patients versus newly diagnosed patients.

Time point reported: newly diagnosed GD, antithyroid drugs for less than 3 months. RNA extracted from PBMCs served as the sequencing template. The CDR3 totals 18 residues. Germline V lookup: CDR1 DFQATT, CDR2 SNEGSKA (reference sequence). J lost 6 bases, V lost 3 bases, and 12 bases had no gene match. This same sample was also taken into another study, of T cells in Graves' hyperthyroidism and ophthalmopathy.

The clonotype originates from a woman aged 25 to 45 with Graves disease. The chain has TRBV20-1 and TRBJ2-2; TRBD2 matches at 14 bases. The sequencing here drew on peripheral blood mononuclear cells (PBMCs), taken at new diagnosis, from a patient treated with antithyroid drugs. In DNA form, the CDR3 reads TGCAGTGCTAGGGGGGGGACTAGCGGGAGAATGTGGGCCGGGGAGCTGTTTTTT. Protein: CSARGGTSGRMWAGELFF.